Listed here are 8 T cell receptor beta chains from one sample, sequenced in a study of blood T cell repertoires in COVID-19. The protocol was immunoSEQ multiplex PCR, while the TCRdb copy is restricted to in-frame clones and leaves out a portion. The sample carries more than 200,000 clones, about nine tenths recorded once. Material: peripheral blood. These receptors all stem from a man over 45 with COVID-19, enrolled during active disease.

This sequence joins TRBV9 and TRBJ2-5, with 12 bases fitting TRBD2. V lost 2 bases, J lost 1 base, and 15 bases stayed unmatched. CDR1 SGDLS and CDR2 YYNGEE come from the germline V gene. The CDR3 has 20 residues. CDR3 amino acids: CASSVGALPGTSGPQETQYF. Written as DNA, the CDR3 is TGTGCCAGCAGCGTCGGGGCCCTGCCCGGGACTAGCGGGCCCCAAGAGACCCAGTACTTC.

J is TRBJ2-1 and V is TRBV11-2; 14 nucleotides line up with TRBD2. CDR1 and CDR2 (germline): SGHAT, FQNNGV. V trimming: 5 bases; J trimming: 6 bases; junction bases outside the gene matches: 12. The CDR3 sequence is 18 residues long. CDR3 DNA: TGTGCCAGCAGCCTCTTGCGGACTAGCGGGAGGCCAAGCAATGAGCAGTTCTTC. It encodes CASSLLRTSGRPSNEQFF.

The chain is built from TRBV7-6 and TRBJ2-3; TRBD2 matches 8 bases. The germline V gene encodes CDR1 SGHVS and CDR2 FNYEAQ. This CDR3 has 13 residues. V trimming: 6 bases; J trimming: 3 bases; junction bases outside the gene matches: 2. The CDR3 here is CASSGTRTDTQYF. CDR3 nucleotides: TGTGCCAGCAGTGGGACTAGAACAGATACGCAGTATTTT.

The rearrangement joins TRBV27 to TRBJ1-2; 9 bases are shared with TRBD1. The CDR3 runs to 16 residues. CDR1 MNHEY and CDR2 SMNVEV come from the germline V gene (reference sequence). The V and J ends lost 6 bases and 5 bases, in that order; junction bases with no gene match: 13. CDR3 region: CASSTSGQGRGYGYTF. The CDR3 nucleotides read TGTGCCAGCAGCACCTCGGGACAGGGAAGAGGTTATGGCTACACCTTC.

This rearrangement joins TRBV5-4 to TRBJ2-3, with 8 positions matching TRBD1. Germline-derived CDR1 and CDR2 are SGHNT and YYREEE (reference sequence). Trimming at V came to 0 bases and at J to 9 bases, leaving 12 bases not matched to a gene. The CDR3 has 16 amino acids. CDR3: CASSLDRDRSIVTQYF. Written as DNA, the CDR3 is TGTGCCAGCAGCTTGGATCGGGACAGGTCAATCGTGACGCAGTATTTT.

The chain's CDR3 is CASTLPTEAFF. In DNA form, the CDR3 reads TGTGCCAGCACCCTTCCTACTGAAGCTTTCTTT. The V and J genes are TRBV12-3 or TRBV12-4 and TRBJ1-1, with no clear D. The CDR3 covers 11 residues. V gave up 7 bases and J gave up 5 bases, with 8 bases separating them.

V is TRBV19 and J is TRBJ2-7; 10 bases fit TRBD2. V was pared by 3 bases and J by 3 bases, with 5 bases of the junction left unmatched. The germline gives CDR1 LNHDA, CDR2 SQIVND (reference sequence). The CDR3 length is 15 residues. The CDR3 bases are TGTGCCAGTAGTATCCAGGCTAGCGGGAGCTACGAGCAGTACTTC. Protein product: CASSIQASGSYEQYF. Using reference TRBV19 and TRBJ2-7 for the parts outside the CDR3, the full variable domain is DGGITQSPKYLFRKEGQNVTLSCEQNLNHDAMYWYRQDPGQGLRLIYYSQIVNDFQKGDIAEGYSVSREKKESFPLTVTSAQKNPTAFYLCASSIQASGSYEQYFGPGTRLTVT.

CDR3 sequence: CASSTGTPGLAFYEQYF. CDR3 sequence (DNA): TGTGCCAGCAGCACCGGAACACCGGGACTAGCGTTCTACGAGCAGTACTTC. The chain joins TRBV5-4 to TRBJ2-7; 10 bases match TRBD2. The CDR3 loop spans 17 amino acids. V dropped 4 bases and J dropped 3; count of bases not matched to a gene: 13. The germline CDR1 and CDR2 sequences are SGHNT and YYREEE (reference sequence).